Below, 19 T cell receptor beta chains from the same sample are listed, as sequenced in a study of post-analysis software for immune sequencing data. Overall study results and limits: Controls showed lower frequencies than patients for several TRBV segments, and TRBV5-6, TRBV5-1 and TRBV20-1 were among these.

Antigens for these TCRs are unknown. Unique molecular identifiers tagged the TCR beta cDNA libraries. MiXCR, run by TCRdb on the PCR reads, gives a single entry per CDR3 protein. This sample yields about 770,000 distinct CDR3 sequences, of which more than 45% are seen a single time; 4.9% belongs to the top ten. Sequencing was carried out using blood. The receptor source for this set is a girl aged 10 to 17 with multiple sclerosis.

This clonotype was observed a few times. This chain uses TRBV6-1 with TRBJ1-2; D gene ambiguous. This CDR3 is built from 14 residues. Trimming left V 1 base short and J 4 bases short, with 10 bases between. Germline V gene lookup returns CDR1 MNHNS and CDR2 SASEGT. The CDR3 coding sequence is TGTGCCAGCAGTGAAGAAGTAAGCTCCTATGGCTACACCTTC. Amino acid sequence: CASSEEVSSYGYTF.

The gene calls are TRBV28 and TRBJ2-7, with a possible D match to TRBD2 (6 bases). The CDR3 loop spans 14 amino acids. Between the trimmed V and J ends, which lost 10 bases and 3 bases, there was a span of 19 bases. The germline V gene encodes CDR1 MDHEN and CDR2 SYDVKM. The CDR3 region is CATSGASEDYEQYF. The CDR3, as DNA: TGTGCCACCTCCGGGGCTAGCGAGGACTACGAGCAGTACTTC.

V gene TRBV24-1 combines with J gene TRBJ1-4; D remains ambiguous. V was cut by 4 bases and J by 5 bases, with 4 bases left in between. The CDR3 is 12 residues long. Germline V lookup: CDR1 KGHDR, CDR2 SFDVKD. The CDR3 nucleotides read TGTGCCACCAGTGACCTGAATGAAAAACTGTTTTTT. Its protein is CATSDLNEKLFF.

The table lists this clonotype with a few counts. The genes are TRBV27 and TRBJ2-3; 14 positions match TRBD2. Per germline, CDR1 MNHEY and CDR2 SMNVEV (reference sequence). With V trimmed by 5 bases and J by 3 bases, 7 bases remained unmatched. This CDR3 contains 17 residues. This CDR3 reads CASSPTGTSGRTDTQYF. The CDR3 nucleotides read TGTGCCAGCAGTCCAACCGGGACTAGCGGGAGAACAGATACGCAGTATTTT.

This clonotype was seen more than once but under ten times. The gene calls are TRBV6-5 and TRBJ1-2; 7 nucleotides agree with TRBD1. The CDR3 is 16 residues long. Unmatched junction bases numbered 10, after V lost 6 bases and J lost 0 bases. Germline CDR1 is MNHEY and CDR2 is SVGAGI. DNA for the CDR3: TGTGCCAGCAGCACCGGGACAGCTCCCTCTAACTATGGCTACACCTTC. Its protein is CASSTGTAPSNYGYTF.

V is TRBV6-1 and J is TRBJ1-1; D may be TRBD1 (5 bases). The V end was cut by 8 bases, the J end by 3 bases, with 13 bases between. This CDR3 has 13 residues. Germline V gene sequence: CDR1 MNHNS, CDR2 SASEGT. The CDR3 region is CASSGWRDTEAFF. The CDR3 nucleotides read TGTGCCAGCTCAGGGTGGAGGGACACTGAAGCTTTCTTT.

This clonotype was observed a few times. CDR3 in DNA: TGTGCCAGCAGCGCGACCAGCCCCGTATGGACAGATACGCAGTATTTT. Its translation: CASSATSPVWTDTQYF. V usage is TRBV9 and J usage is TRBJ2-3; D is ambiguous. CDR3 length equals 16 residues. Germline CDR1 and CDR2: SGDLS and YYNGEE. Trimming stripped 3 bases from V and 3 bases from J, with 17 bases between.

The genes are TRBV30 and TRBJ1-4; the match to TRBD1 covers 7 bases. This CDR3 is built from 12 residues. The ends lost 3 bases at V and 16 bases at J; junction bases unmatched: 11. CDR1 is GTSNPN and CDR2 is SVGIG in the germline V gene (reference sequence). The CDR3 spells CAWRNRGGRPFF. In DNA, the CDR3 is TGTGCCTGGAGAAACAGGGGCGGCCGACCGTTTTTT.

This clonotype was detected only once. At one end the junction does not follow the germline gene, possibly because of a read error. The V gene is TRBV5-1, the J gene TRBJ2-1; 8 nucleotides agree with TRBD2. This CDR3 comprises 16 residues. Germline-derived CDR1 and CDR2 are SGHRS and YFSETQ. The CDR3: CASSLAIAGKYNEQFF. CDR3 sequence (DNA): TGCGCCAGCAGCTTGGCTATAGCGGGGAAATACAACGAGCAGTTCTTC.

In its sample, this clonotype was seen a few times. The chain carries TRBV5-1 and TRBJ2-5; TRBD2 matches at 10 bases. This CDR3 is 13 amino acids long. In germline, CDR1 is SGHRS, CDR2 YFSETQ. V gave up 5 bases and J gave up 4 bases; unmatched junction bases: 2. Written as DNA, the CDR3 is TGCGCCAGCAGAGTAGCGGGAGGAGAGACCCAGTACTTC. It specifies CASRVAGGETQYF.

V and J are TRBV28 and TRBJ1-1, with 7 positions matching TRBD1. V shed 3 bases and J 3 bases; nucleotides not matched to a gene: 7. The length of the CDR3 is 15 residues. Germline CDR1 MDHEN, CDR2 SYDVKM. CDR3 bases: TGTGCCAGCAGTTTTTTAGGGACAGAGGACACTGAAGCTTTCTTT. Residues: CASSFLGTEDTEAFF.

The CDR3 is CASSLARALPASYNEQYF. The CDR3 DNA is TGTGCCAGCAGCTTAGCGCGCGCCCTTCCCGCCTCCTACAATGAGCAGTACTTC. This chain links TRBV11-1 with TRBJ2-1; D remains ambiguous. The closer fit of TRBJ2-7 to the DNA end suggests the J call may be wrong. The CDR3 sequence is 18 residues long. Germline V gives CDR1 SGHAT, CDR2 FQDESV (reference sequence).

The chain uses TRBV4-2 and TRBJ2-5; 7 positions agree with TRBD2. Germline V gives CDR1 LGHNA, CDR2 YNFKEQ. The junction had 1 base not matched to a gene; V was cut back by 1 base and J by 5 bases. The CDR3 covers 13 residues. The DNA of the CDR3 is TGTGCCAGCAGCCAAGGGCGGGAGGAGACCCAGTACTTC. Translation gives CASSQGREETQYF.

This chain uses TRBV10-3 with TRBJ2-5; 11 nucleotides agree with TRBD2. The DNA end is a closer match to TRBJ2-7, so the J assignment may be wrong. This CDR3 is built from 14 residues. Germline lookup yields CDR1 ENHRY and CDR2 SYGVKD. The CDR3 DNA reads TGTGCCATCGGTCTAGCGGGAGGTGACTACGAGCAGTACTTC. This encodes CAIGLAGGDYEQYF.

The rearrangement uses TRBV20-1 and TRBJ2-5; D remains ambiguous. V dropped 0 bases and J dropped 11 bases, with 16 bases sitting between them. The CDR3 covers 13 residues. Germline CDR1 and CDR2: DFQATT and SNEGSKA (reference sequence). The CDR3 coding sequence is TGCAGTGCTAGAGATACCCGGGTAGATGAGCAGTACTTC. Translating it yields CSARDTRVDEQYF.

This clonotype has ten or more counts. A junction end diverges from the germline sequence, so it may reflect a read error. The J gene is TRBJ2-7, the V gene TRBV5-1, with TRBD1 matching over 8 bases. Germline lookup yields CDR1 SGHRS and CDR2 YFSETQ. CDR3 length equals 15 residues. CDR3 sequence: CASRLEGQAGYEQYF. CDR3 bases: TGCGCCAGCAGATTGGAGGGACAGGCGGGGTACGAGCAGTACTTC.

This clonotype has only a few counts. The V gene is TRBV7-2, the J gene TRBJ2-1; D tentatively fits TRBD1 or TRBD2 (6 bases each). Germline V lookup: CDR1 SGHTA, CDR2 FQGNSA. V was pared by 4 bases and J by 7 bases, with 20 bases between. The length of the CDR3 is 16 residues. The DNA of the CDR3 is TGTGCCAGCAGCTCCCTGGGCCTGGGGGCGGGGAATGAGCAGTTCTTC. As protein: CASSSLGLGAGNEQFF.

Regarding this clonotype: An end of the junction differs from the germline gene, which may be a read error. This chain joins TRBV15 and TRBJ1-5; possible D gene TRBD1, 6 bases. Per the germline V gene, CDR1 is LNHNV and CDR2 is YYDKDF (reference sequence). The CDR3 spans 17 residues. In DNA, the CDR3 is TGTGCCATCAGCAGAGTCCGGGACACTCCTCGGGGTCAGCCCCAGCATTTT. This gives the protein CAISRVRDTPRGQPQHF.

The J gene is TRBJ2-5, the V gene TRBV25-1; D gene uncertain. CDR1 is MGHDK, CDR2 SYGVNS, per germline. V was cut by 6 bases and J by 1 base, with 12 bases left in between. CDR3 size: 14 residues. CDR3 residues: CASSLWAVQETQYF. CDR3 nucleotides: TGTGCCAGCAGCCTCTGGGCGGTCCAAGAGACCCAGTACTTC.